This T cell receptor (beta chain) was found in a study of siplizumab effects on memory and regulatory T cells. Broader study findings: The mapping of alloreactive clones to unstimulated subsets covered only a minor fraction of them.

Method: immunoSEQ multiplex PCR; TCRdb's copy keeps in-frame clones and lacks some. The sample holds over 65,000 clones, approximately 95% seen once. In the case of this clone: Its antigen remains unknown.

The sample consisted of CD8+ T cells sorted from blood. The sequence was obtained from a human donor in good health.

As DNA, the CDR3 is TGTGCCAGCAGCGACGGAGTGGAACCTAACTATGGCTACACCTTC. Residues: CASSDGVEPNYGYTF. V is TRBV9 and J is TRBJ1-2; D remains ambiguous. This CDR3 has 15 amino acids. Germline V lookup: CDR1 SGDLS, CDR2 YYNGEE. The germline V and J ends were trimmed by 3 bases and 0 bases, with 12 bases remaining between them.